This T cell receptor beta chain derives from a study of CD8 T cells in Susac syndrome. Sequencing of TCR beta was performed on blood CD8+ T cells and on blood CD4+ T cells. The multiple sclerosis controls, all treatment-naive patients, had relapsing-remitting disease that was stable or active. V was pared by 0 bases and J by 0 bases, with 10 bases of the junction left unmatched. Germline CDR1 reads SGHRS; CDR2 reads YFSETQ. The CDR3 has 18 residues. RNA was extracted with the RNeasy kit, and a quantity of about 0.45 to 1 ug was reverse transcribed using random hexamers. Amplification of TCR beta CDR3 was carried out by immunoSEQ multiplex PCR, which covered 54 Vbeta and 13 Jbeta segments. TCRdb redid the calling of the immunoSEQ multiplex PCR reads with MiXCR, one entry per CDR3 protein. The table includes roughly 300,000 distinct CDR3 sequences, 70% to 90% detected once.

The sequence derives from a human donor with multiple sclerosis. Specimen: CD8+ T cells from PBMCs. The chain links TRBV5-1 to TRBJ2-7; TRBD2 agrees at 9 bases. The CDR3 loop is CASSLASSLAGDSYEQYF. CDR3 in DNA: TGCGCCAGCAGCTTGGCCTCATCACTAGCGGGTGACTCCTACGAGCAGTACTTC.